What follows are 31 T cell receptor beta chains derived from one specimen sequenced in a study of T cells in Graves' hyperthyroidism and ophthalmopathy. Amplified TCR beta CDR3 regions came from RNA transcripts. Initially, a first-round RT-PCR of the TCR CDR3 employed the HTBI primer set. From the multiplex PCR reads, TCRdb called clonotypes with MiXCR, one entry per CDR3 protein. The table shows roughly 570,000 distinct CDR3 sequences, with just over 45% occurring only once. Sequencing was performed on peripheral blood or thyroid tissue (not recorded which). The source of these receptors is an adult woman with Graves' disease, either hyperthyroidism or ophthalmopathy (not recorded which).

This CDR3 reads CASSQPGSSSNEQFF. The CDR3 region has the DNA TGTGCCAGCAGCCAACCGGGGAGTTCCAGCAATGAGCAGTTCTTC. J is TRBJ2-1 and V is TRBV14, with D tentatively TRBD2 (5 bases). The CDR3 consists of 15 residues. Trimming stripped 2 bases from V and 6 bases from J, with 14 bases between. Germline V gene data show CDR1 as SGHDN and CDR2 as FVKESK.

This clonotype was seen a single time. V is TRBV13 and J is TRBJ1-2; TRBD1 matches at 7 bases. The CDR3 is 13 amino acids. Unmatched junction bases numbered 7, after V lost 4 bases and J lost 8 bases. Germline CDR1 is PRHDT and CDR2 is FYEKMQ (reference sequence). The DNA for the CDR3 is TGTGCCAGCAGCTGGGGCAGGGGGTCCGGCTACACCTTC. Protein sequence: CASSWGRGSGYTF.

This clonotype was observed a few times. V gene TRBV7-9 combines with J gene TRBJ1-4, with D perhaps matching TRBD1 (6 bases). Germline CDR1 SEHNR, CDR2 FQNEAQ (reference sequence). The CDR3 totals 16 residues. V lost 3 bases and J lost 3, with 14 bases in between. The CDR3 here is CASSFLYGGPNEKLFF. The CDR3 bases are TGTGCCAGCAGCTTCCTCTACGGGGGGCCTAATGAAAAACTGTTTTTT.

This clonotype was seen ten or more times. The chain uses TRBV7-2 and TRBJ1-6; weak D call: TRBD1 (6 bases). The germline V gene has CDR1 SGHTA and CDR2 FQGNSA. V lost 4 bases and J lost 8, with 18 bases in between. The CDR3 contains 16 residues. The CDR3 loop reads CASSSQGGGGYSPLHF. Here the CDR3 DNA reads TGTGCCAGCAGCTCACAGGGAGGAGGGGGATATTCACCCCTCCACTTT.

This clonotype has at least ten counts. The rearrangement joins TRBV29-1 to TRBJ2-7; D is uncertain. This CDR3 spans 11 amino acids. Germline lookup yields CDR1 SQVTM and CDR2 ANQGSEA. V was clipped by 4 bases and J by 2 bases, with 6 bases between them. The CDR3 loop reads CSVVRTYEQYF. Written as DNA, the CDR3 is TGCAGCGTTGTCCGGACCTACGAGCAGTACTTC.

This chain joins TRBV7-9 and TRBJ2-7, with D unclear. Per germline, CDR1 SEHNR and CDR2 FQNEAQ (reference sequence). The CDR3 is 12 amino acids. Trimming removed 2 bases at V and 4 bases at J, with 6 bases between. The CDR3 sequence is CASSLWLYEQYF. CDR3 DNA sequence: TGTGCCAGCAGCTTATGGTTGTACGAGCAGTACTTC.

The V call is TRBV28, the J call TRBJ1-1; TRBD1 is a possible D gene (6 bases). This CDR3 is 12 amino acids long. In germline, CDR1 is MDHEN, CDR2 SYDVKM. Trimming removed 3 bases at V and 10 bases at J, with 12 bases between. In nucleotides, the CDR3 is TGTGCCAGCAGTTTTAATAGGGGGGCAGCTTTCTTT. This codes for CASSFNRGAAFF.

This clonotype has a count of ten or more. The chain is built from TRBV7-2 and TRBJ2-2; D possibly corresponds to TRBD2 (6 bases). This CDR3 comprises 14 residues. The V gene lost 5 bases and the J gene lost 1 base, with 8 bases spanning the gap. The germline V gene has CDR1 SGHTA and CDR2 FQGNSA. The CDR3 coding sequence is TGTGCCAGCAGCCAGGGAGGGAACACCGGGGAGCTGTTTTTT. Its translation: CASSQGGNTGELFF.

CDR3 DNA sequence: TGTGCCAGCAGCCAAGATGGCAGGCAGCCCCAGCATTTT. As protein: CASSQDGRQPQHF. The chain uses TRBV7-9 and TRBJ1-5, with D uncertain. V lost 5 bases to trimming and J lost 7 bases, with 12 bases between them. This CDR3 has 13 amino acids. Germline lookup yields CDR1 SEHNR and CDR2 FQNEAQ (reference sequence).

This chain connects TRBV7-8 to TRBJ1-2; unclear D gene. Deletions cut 2 bases from V and 0 bases from J, with 10 bases between. This CDR3 region has 15 residues. Germline loops: CDR1 SGHVS, CDR2 FQNEAQ. Here the CDR3 DNA reads TGTGCCAGCAGCTTAAGCCGGACTTCTAACTATGGCTACACCTTC. It codes for CASSLSRTSNYGYTF. The variable domain in full, completed from reference TRBV7-8 and TRBJ1-2, reads GAGVSQSPRYKVAKRGQDVALRCDPISGHVSLFWYQQALGQGPEFLTYFQNEAQLDKSGLPSDRFFAERPEGSVSTLKIQRTQQEDSAVYLCASSLSRTSNYGYTFGSGTRLTVV.

This sequence joins TRBV6-1 and TRBJ1-5; 10 positions match TRBD1. CDR1 MNHNS and CDR2 SASEGT come from the germline V gene. J lost 7 bases, V lost 10 bases, and 10 bases had no gene match. CDR3 length: 14 residues. This CDR3 is CAIRDRGVSQPQHF. The DNA for the CDR3 is TGTGCCATCAGGGACAGGGGCGTTTCGCAGCCCCAGCATTTT.

Many counts were recorded for this clonotype. The chain is built from TRBV10-3 and TRBJ1-3; 7 bases match TRBD1. The CDR3 spans 16 residues. Germline CDR1 is ENHRY and CDR2 is SYGVKD. V gave up 0 bases and J gave up 2 bases; unmatched junction bases: 4. The CDR3 protein is CAISESRGQAGNTIYF. Here the CDR3 DNA reads TGTGCCATCAGTGAGTCAAGGGGGCAGGCTGGAAACACCATATATTTT.

This clonotype was recorded a few times. This chain links TRBV19 with TRBJ2-3; a weak D match, TRBD2 (5 bases). The CDR3 loop spans 15 amino acids. Per the germline V gene, CDR1 is LNHDA and CDR2 is SQIVND (reference sequence). Trimming removed 6 bases at V and 5 bases at J, with 18 bases between. The CDR3 reads CASRSPSWGGDTQYF. CDR3 nucleotides: TGTGCCAGTAGGTCTCCTAGCTGGGGTGGAGATACGCAGTATTTT.

The chain uses TRBV5-1 and TRBJ1-1; no reliable D call. This CDR3 contains 14 residues. Trimming pared 4 bases from V and 0 bases from J, leaving 10 bases between. Germline values: CDR1 SGHRS, CDR2 YFSETQ. The CDR3 nucleotides read TGCGCCAGCAGCCCCGGGAAAATGAACACTGAAGCTTTCTTT. Amino acids: CASSPGKMNTEAFF. Drawing the rest from reference TRBV5-1 and TRBJ1-1, the complete variable domain is KAGVTQTPRYLIKTRGQQVTLSCSPISGHRSVSWYQQTPGQGLQFLFEYFSETQRNKGNFPGRFSGRQFSNSRSEMNVSTLELGDSALYLCASSPGKMNTEAFFGQGTRLTVV.

This clonotype was picked up many times. The chain has TRBV5-1 and TRBJ1-5, with D hard to call. V lost 4 bases to trimming and J lost 4 bases, with 9 bases between them. CDR3 length: 13 residues. Germline V lookup: CDR1 SGHRS, CDR2 YFSETQ. Here the CDR3 reads CASSLDPNQPQHF. The DNA of the CDR3 is TGCGCCAGCAGCCTCGACCCGAATCAGCCCCAGCATTTT.

This clonotype was picked up many times. The J gene is TRBJ2-7, the V gene TRBV6-1; possibly TRBD1 for D (5 bases). Trimming took off 6 bases at V and 5 bases at J, with 17 bases between the two ends. This CDR3 is built from 14 residues. Germline V gene lookup returns CDR1 MNHNS and CDR2 SASEGT. The CDR3 DNA reads as TGTGCCAGCAGGGCCGCGACAGACGATGACGAGCAGTACTTC. Its protein is CASRAATDDDEQYF.

This chain connects TRBV2 to TRBJ2-1; 9 bases are a match to TRBD2. CDR3 length: 13 residues. Germline V gene data show CDR1 as SNHLY and CDR2 as FYNNEI. J lost 7 bases, V lost 7 bases, and 5 bases had no gene match. Written as DNA, the CDR3 is TGTGCCAGCAAGGGACTAGCAGGGAATGAGCAGTTCTTC. Protein product: CASKGLAGNEQFF.

The J gene is TRBJ1-3, the V gene TRBV7-9; D uncertain. CDR1 SEHNR and CDR2 FQNEAQ come from the germline V gene (reference sequence). V was pared by 3 bases and J by 4 bases, with 10 bases between. CDR3 length: 14 amino acids. The CDR3 loop is CASSFAIGGNTIYF. CDR3 bases: TGTGCCAGCAGCTTCGCTATCGGGGGAAACACCATATATTTT.

The chain links TRBV6-5 to TRBJ1-1; D remains ambiguous. Germline V CDR1 and CDR2: MNHEY, SVGAGI. Trimming took off 5 bases at V and 1 base at J, with 17 bases between the two ends. This CDR3 is built from 16 residues. CDR3 residues: CASSHNGWGSNTEAFF. CDR3 coding DNA: TGTGCCAGCAGTCACAACGGGTGGGGTTCGAACACTGAAGCTTTCTTT.

The chain couples TRBV10-3 to TRBJ2-2, with TRBD2 identical over 14 bases. The CDR3 has 15 amino acids. Germline trimming cut 7 bases from V and 5 bases from J; bases unmatched to any gene: 3. Germline CDR1 is ENHRY and CDR2 is SYGVKD. The CDR3 nucleotides are TGTGCCATCACCGGGACTAGCGGGAGAACCGGGGAGCTGTTTTTT. Translated: CAITGTSGRTGELFF.

The chain is built from TRBV2 and TRBJ1-1; D remains ambiguous. Trimming removed 0 bases at V and 2 bases at J, with 13 bases between. The CDR3 runs to 16 residues. Germline V gives CDR1 SNHLY, CDR2 FYNNEI. This CDR3 is CASSEARVSGNTEAFF. In nucleotides, the CDR3 is TGTGCCAGCAGTGAAGCGCGGGTTTCGGGAAACACTGAAGCTTTCTTT.

This clonotype came up once. A junction boundary mismatches the germline segment, possibly from a read error. DNA for the CDR3: TGTGCCAGCGGCTTAGGGGGGGACCGGGAGCTGTTTTTT. This gives the protein CASGLGGDRELFF. This chain connects TRBV11-2 to TRBJ2-2, with TRBD2 as a possible D gene (7 bases). This CDR3 region has 13 residues. Germline V gene sequence: CDR1 SGHAT, CDR2 FQNNGV.

This chain links TRBV2 with TRBJ1-4; D may be TRBD1 (5 bases). CDR3 length: 17 residues. Trimming shortened V by 4 bases and J by 3 bases, and 18 bases separated the two germline ends. Germline CDR1 SNHLY, CDR2 FYNNEI. The CDR3 DNA follows: TGTGCCAGCAGTGCCGTGGGGGGGAGGATATCTAATGAAAAACTGTTTTTT. Protein sequence: CASSAVGGRISNEKLFF.

V is TRBV7-8 and J is TRBJ2-2; TRBD2 matches at 14 bases. The CDR3 spans 17 residues. Germline CDR1 and CDR2: SGHVS and FQNEAQ. V shed 3 bases, J shed 10 bases, and the junction held 10 bases outside the gene matches. DNA for the CDR3: TGTGCCAGCAGCTTGCTAGGACTAGCGGGAGGAAGGGAGGAGCTGTTTTTT. This codes for CASSLLGLAGGREELFF. Combining the CDR3 with reference TRBV7-8 and TRBJ2-2 gives the whole variable domain GAGVSQSPRYKVAKRGQDVALRCDPISGHVSLFWYQQALGQGPEFLTYFQNEAQLDKSGLPSDRFFAERPEGSVSTLKIQRTQQEDSAVYLCASSLLGLAGGREELFFGEGSRLTVL.

The chain couples TRBV20-1 to TRBJ1-3; unclear D gene. This CDR3 is 14 amino acids long. Germline CDR1 is DFQATT and CDR2 is SNEGSKA (reference sequence). V was trimmed by 5 bases and J by 0 bases, leaving 11 bases between them. In nucleotides, the CDR3 is TGCAGTGCTGAGGACGAAGTCTCTGGAAACACCATATATTTT. This gives the protein CSAEDEVSGNTIYF.

This clonotype appeared a few times. CDR3 loop: CASSPPPGLDVVVAQFSGELFF. The CDR3 DNA reads TGTGCCAGCAGCCCCCCACCGGGACTAGATGTAGTGGTTGCCCAATTTTCCGGGGAGCTGTTTTTT. This rearrangement joins TRBV11-3 to TRBJ2-2, with TRBD2 matching over 8 bases. This CDR3 has 22 residues. Germline assignment: CDR1 SGHNT and CDR2 YENEEA. Trimming took 5 bases from V and 6 from J; bases not matched to a gene: 29.

This clonotype was detected ten times or more. The V and J genes are TRBV3-1 and TRBJ2-5; unclear D gene. V shed 0 bases and J shed 5 bases, with 10 bases lying between them. This CDR3 has 14 amino acids. Germline V gene lookup returns CDR1 LGHDT and CDR2 YNNKEL (reference sequence). The CDR3 loop reads CASSQDPLRETQYF. The DNA for the CDR3 is TGTGCCAGCAGCCAAGATCCCTTGCGGGAGACCCAGTACTTC.

This rearrangement joins TRBV6-6 to TRBJ2-6; 9 nucleotides line up with TRBD1. Germline V lookup: CDR1 MNHNY, CDR2 SVGAGI (reference sequence). V shed 8 bases and J 2 bases; nucleotides not matched to a gene: 7. The CDR3 covers 16 residues. The CDR3 spells CASHSGTGTGANVLTF. As DNA, the CDR3 is TGTGCCAGCCATTCCGGGACAGGGACTGGGGCCAACGTCCTGACTTTC.

V and J are TRBV24-1 and TRBJ2-1; the match to TRBD2 covers 7 bases. The CDR3 totals 17 residues. Trimming removed 5 bases from V and 0 bases from J; junction bases left unmatched: 9. CDR1 is KGHDR and CDR2 is SFDVKD in the germline V gene. For the CDR3, the DNA is TGTGCCACCAGTGGGAACCGACTAGCCCCCTCCTACAATGAGCAGTTCTTC. Translating it yields CATSGNRLAPSYNEQFF.

The J gene is TRBJ1-5, the V gene TRBV7-2; D gene uncertain. Germline V gene sequence: CDR1 SGHTA, CDR2 FQGNSA. The V and J ends lost 1 base and 6 bases respectively, with 13 bases between them. CDR3 length: 15 amino acids. The CDR3 here is CASSLEGTGGQPQHF. DNA of the CDR3: TGTGCCAGCAGCTTAGAGGGTACGGGCGGTCAGCCCCAGCATTTT.

Many counts were recorded for this clonotype. J is TRBJ1-4 and V is TRBV5-5, with D uncertain. CDR1 SGHKS and CDR2 YYEKEE come from the germline V gene (reference sequence). CDR3 length: 14 residues. V lost 0 bases and J lost 4, with 7 bases in between. The CDR3 region is CASSLGSGNEKLFF. CDR3 DNA sequence: TGTGCCAGCAGCTTGGGGTCTGGTAATGAAAAACTGTTTTTT.